These 5 T cell receptor beta chains were all obtained from the same sample, sequenced in a study of CD8+CD57+ T cells in acquired aplastic anemia. Researchers used genomic DNA as the template to profile TCR beta VDJ and CDR3. TCRdb recomputed calls from the reads with MiXCR, one row per CDR3 protein. The sample records 260,000 or so distinct CDR3 sequences, roughly 82% being singletons. An expansion of CD8+CD57+ cells by flow cytometry had been shown in patients chosen for sequencing. Sequenced material: sorted CD4+, CD8+, or CD8+CD57+ T cells (not recorded which) from PBMCs. Receptors were obtained from a human donor with aplastic anemia.

The chain carries TRBV12-5 and TRBJ1-1, with 7 bases that match TRBD1. Germline V gene lookup returns CDR1 LGHNT and CDR2 FRNRAP. V shed 7 bases and J 1 base; nucleotides not matched to a gene: 6. CDR3 size: 14 residues. The CDR3 region has the DNA TGTGCTAGTGCCTCGACAGGGAAGAACACTGAAGCTTTCTTT. Protein product: CASASTGKNTEAFF.

The rearrangement links TRBV7-8 to TRBJ2-2, with no clear D. CDR1 and CDR2 from the germline V gene are SGHVS and FQNEAQ. V was pared by 0 bases and J by 4 bases, with 6 bases between. The CDR3 extends over 14 amino acids. CDR3 nucleotides: TGTGCCAGCAGCTTAGCAGAAAGCACCGGGGAGCTGTTTTTT. Its protein is CASSLAESTGELFF.

For this clonotype: This CDR3 is missing its conserved last phenylalanine or tryptophan, likely due to a read error. It is unclear where the CDR3 begins or ends on the DNA, so no DNA is shown, and the CDR3 is as TCRdb lists it. The chain recombines TRBV2 with TRBJ1-3; TRBD1, the D gene given by the table, was not confirmed from the DNA. Germline assignment: CDR1 SNHLY and CDR2 FYNNEI. The CDR3 is 15 amino acids long, termini counted. The CDR3 loop is CASSAAYGNQPQQYG.

This chain joins TRBV5-1 and TRBJ2-2; D ambiguous. This CDR3 has 14 amino acids. The V gene's germline CDR1 is SGHRS and CDR2 YFSETQ. V was cut by 4 bases and J by 8 bases, with 15 bases left in between. The CDR3 protein is CASSSTFDGGELFF. CDR3 bases: TGCGCCAGCAGCAGCACATTCGACGGAGGGGAGCTGTTTTTT.

With regard to this clonotype: The germline gene is not matched at one end of the junction; a read error may be the cause. V is TRBV9 and J is TRBJ2-5, with 11 bases identical to TRBD2. This CDR3 has 15 amino acids. Looked up from germline, CDR1 is SGDLS and CDR2 is YYNGEE. This CDR3 reads CASSVALAGVEAQYF. The CDR3 bases are TGTGCCAGCAGCGTAGCACTAGCGGGAGTAGAGGCCCAGTACTTC.